The 5 T cell receptor beta chains below come from one sample, sequenced in a study of OX40 agonist ivuxolimab in advanced cancers. This table comes from immunoSEQ multiplex PCR, and its TCRdb copy is limited to in-frame clones, with some not included. The sample carries about 60,000 clones, roughly nine tenths recorded once. The specimen comprised CD4+ or CD8+ T cells sorted from blood, sampled in a trial of the OX40 agonist ivuxolimab. The source of these receptors is an adult with an advanced solid tumor such as melanoma, head and neck, liver or kidney cancer.

The genes are TRBV7-9 and TRBJ1-2, with D perhaps TRBD1 (5 bases). From germline, CDR1 is SEHNR and CDR2 FQNEAQ (reference sequence). CDR3 size: 12 residues. Deletions cut 3 bases from V and 4 bases from J, with 6 bases between. The CDR3 sequence is CASSFTGYGYTF. CDR3 DNA: TGTGCCAGCAGCTTTACAGGCTATGGCTACACCTTC.

This clone appeared once. Other DNA sequences in this sample translate to the same CDR3. The V call is TRBV5-1, the J call TRBJ1-1; TRBD1 is a possible D gene (5 bases). Trimming removed 0 bases at V and 2 bases at J, with 8 bases between. CDR3 length: 14 residues. Germline loops: CDR1 SGHRS, CDR2 YFSETQ. CDR3 amino acids: CASSLGGGNTEAFF. The DNA of the CDR3 is TGCGCCAGCAGCTTGGGGGGCGGTAACACTGAAGCTTTCTTT.

This clone was seen only a few times. The chain uses TRBV9 and TRBJ2-2; D unresolved. This CDR3 is built from 12 residues. Trimming left V 4 bases short and J 6 bases short, with 7 bases between. CDR1 and CDR2 from the germline V gene are SGDLS and YYNGEE. CDR3 loop: CASSTYAGELFF. As DNA, the CDR3 is TGTGCCAGCAGCACATATGCCGGGGAGCTGTTTTTT. The whole variable domain, filled in from reference TRBV9 and TRBJ2-2, reads DSGVTQTPKHLITATGQRVTLRCSPRSGDLSVYWYQQSLDQGLQFLIQYYNGEERAKGNILERFSAQQFPDLHSELNLSSLELGDSALYFCASSTYAGELFFGEGSRLTVL.

The chain uses TRBV28 and TRBJ2-7; 8 positions agree with TRBD1. Germline V lookup: CDR1 MDHEN, CDR2 SYDVKM. Trimming removed 5 bases from V and 4 bases from J; junction bases left unmatched: 10. CDR3 length equals 15 residues. The CDR3 sequence: CASSTRGRGPYEQYF. The DNA for the CDR3 is TGTGCCAGCAGTACCAGGGGGCGCGGGCCTTACGAGCAGTACTTC.

The rearrangement joins TRBV28 to TRBJ2-1, with D uncertain. In germline, CDR1 is MDHEN, CDR2 SYDVKM. The ends were cut back, 4 bases at V and 0 bases at J, with 16 bases in the middle. The CDR3 is made up of 17 amino acids. CDR3 sequence (DNA): TGTGCCAGCAGTTCACCCCCGGGCTCAAGCTCCTACAATGAGCAGTTCTTC. This codes for CASSSPPGSSSYNEQFF.